Reported below is one T cell receptor beta chain. Germline CDR1 is MDHEN and CDR2 is SYDVKM. The CDR3 extends over 17 amino acids. Trimming removed 4 bases from V and 6 bases from J; junction bases left unmatched: 15. Produced via immunoSEQ multiplex PCR; TCRdb's table is partial and in-frame only. The table has fewer than 300,000 clones, less than 85% seen once. The sample comes from a study of blood T cell repertoires in COVID-19. Study summary: Sources were T cells, B-cell-depleted T cells, or PBMCs; the material itself was cDNA or gDNA.

This TCR came from a woman under 30 with acute or convalescent COVID-19. The sequenced sample consisted of peripheral blood. The chain has TRBV28 and TRBJ2-1; 7 bases align to TRBD1. This chain's CDR3 is CASSSPSTGWGPNEQFF. DNA for the CDR3: TGTGCCAGCAGTTCTCCATCGACAGGGTGGGGACCCAATGAGCAGTTCTTC.